The text below deals with one T cell receptor (beta chain). This clonotype showed up many times. Which antigen it targets is not known. No base qualities exist here, and no much larger clone lies one base off it. There are 14 amino acids in the CDR3, from cysteine to phenylalanine inclusive. Only CDR3 DNA remains: 42 bases, in frame from the first base. The V and J ends are trimmed by 5 bases and 1 base, leaving 11 bases between them. Based on the germline V gene, the CDR1 and CDR2 sequences are MNHEY and SVGEGT. The entry originates in a study of spatial heterogeneity in lung cancer (dated by TCRdb to the late 2010s). Notes on the research overall: Beta-chain transcripts were consistently detected in greater numbers than alpha-chain transcripts, which likely reflected higher beta-chain transcript abundance. In tumor regions, TCR transcript counts showed a strong correlation with a T cell transcriptional module score from matched bulk RNA-seq. In the raw uncorrected reads, each unique combination of TCR and UMI appeared more than ten times on average. TCR alpha and beta repertoires were quantitatively compared across multiple tumor regions, matched nontumor lung and blood in non-small cell lung cancer. TCR repertoire features were related to nonsynonymous mutation counts determined by whole-exome sequencing of tumor tissue. Both alpha and beta chains were TCR-sequenced in samples taken at surgery, namely 220 tumor regions, fewer than 85 matched nontumor lung samples and about 58 PBMC samples. Overall results and qualifications from the work: The tumor nonsynonymous mutation count correlated with the number of expanded intratumoral alpha and beta TCRs. TCR-seq coverage of tumor T cells was estimated at only around 7% for alpha chains and 13% to 15% for beta chains. Confirming at a functional level the hypothesis that regional TCRs recognize regional mutations was considered to require additional single-cell paired TCR alpha and beta sequencing. The count of ubiquitous expanded TCRs correlated with the count of ubiquitous nonsynonymous mutations, and the count of regional expanded TCRs correlated with the count of regional nonsynonymous mutations.

The library was produced with 5' RACE. The sequencer was a NextSeq 500. The TCR library protocol attached a unique molecular identifier to each TCR cDNA molecule to allow correction of PCR and sequencing errors. Per the source publication's procedure: TCR identification, UMI-based error correction and CDR3 extraction were all carried out with Decombinator tools. TCRs above a frequency of 2 per 1,000, corresponding to the top 1% of the tumor frequency distribution, were defined as expanded. Expanded tumor TCRs statistically deemed absent (corrected P<0.05) from at least one tumor region were classed as regional, and all other expanded tumor TCRs were classed as ubiquitous. Rényi diversity was computed with the R vegan package after subsampling each repertoire 100 times to 5,000 TCRs. CDR3 similarity networks were built from amino acid triplet string-kernel similarity, connecting CDR3s with pairwise similarity above 0.82. TCRdb reprocessing: public reads trimmed at Q25 with fastp, clones called with MiXCR, in-frame beta chains kept. Each entry merges the rows of one CDR3 protein and shows their most common DNA and genes. The V and J calls were determined by TCRdb, not by the authors. The sample table records around 9,300 distinct CDR3 sequences; around 5.1% of these occur just once. 20% to 25% of the sample is taken by the ten largest.

Per the publication, the time point label means: sample taken at primary tumor resection. Samples were obtained from approximately 76 patients with early-stage, untreated non-small cell lung cancer from the lung TRACERx cohort. For TCR sequencing, whole RNA was extracted from tumor and nontumor lung tissue, or from cryopreserved PBMC samples, and no cell sorting was done. Only patients for whom sufficient RNA was available from at least two tumor regions were selected for TCR sequencing. Before selection, tumor and adjacent nontumor lung specimens were reviewed by a lung pathologist. This TCR was sampled from a female donor with early-stage non-small cell lung cancer. The input for sequencing was lung tumor tissue, taken at surgery. The rearrangement joined TRBV6-2 or TRBV6-3 to TRBJ2-5, with TRBD2 tentatively as D gene (5 bases match). The CDR3 corresponds to CASSATAGQETQYF. The nucleotide sequence reads as follows: TGTGCCAGCAGTGCGACCGCGGGCCAAGAGACCCAGTACTTC.